This entry lists 6 T cell receptor beta chains sequenced from one sample in a study of OX40 agonist ivuxolimab in advanced cancers. Profiling relied on immunoSEQ multiplex PCR, and the TCRdb table lists in-frame clones only, not all of them. The data contain under 150,000 clones, less than 95% of them seen just once; the ten biggest clones take up roughly 1.1%. The specimen comprised CD4+ or CD8+ T cells sorted from blood, sampled in a trial of the OX40 agonist ivuxolimab. Every receptor here comes from an adult with an advanced solid tumor such as melanoma, head and neck, liver or kidney cancer.

V gene TRBV11-2 combines with J gene TRBJ2-5; D not certain. Between the trimmed V and J ends, which lost 5 bases and 4 bases, there was a span of 11 bases. Germline V CDR1 and CDR2: SGHAT, FQNNGV. This CDR3 spans 13 amino acids. The CDR3 region has the DNA TGTGCCAGCAGCGCGTGGGGTTCAGAGACCCAGTACTTC. Protein sequence: CASSAWGSETQYF. Together with reference TRBV11-2 and TRBJ2-5, the CDR3 gives the full variable domain: EAGVAQSPRYKIIEKRQSVAFWCNPISGHATLYWYQQILGQGPKLLIQFQNNGVVDDSQLPKDRFSAERLKGVDSTLKIQPAKLEDSAVYLCASSAWGSETQYFGPGTRLLVL.

The rearrangement uses TRBV6-5 and TRBJ1-1; TRBD1 might be the D (5 bases). Trimming shortened V by 2 bases and J by 4 bases, and 11 bases separated the two germline ends. This CDR3 spans 14 amino acids. From germline, CDR1 is MNHEY and CDR2 SVGAGI. The CDR3 nucleotides are TGTGCCAGCAGTTACGAGGGGTCGGCCACTGAAGCTTTCTTT. Translating it yields CASSYEGSATEAFF.

The chain has TRBV28 and TRBJ2-1; 9 bases match TRBD1. Trimming took 9 bases from V and 1 from J; bases not matched to a gene: 7. Germline V CDR1 and CDR2: MDHEN, SYDVKM. CDR3 length: 15 residues. CDR3 amino acids: CASIRGTGSYNEQFF. In nucleotides, the CDR3 is TGTGCCAGTATTCGAGGGACAGGGTCCTACAATGAGCAGTTCTTC. The full variable domain, rest sourced from reference TRBV28 and TRBJ2-1, is DVKVTQSSRYLVKRTGEKVFLECVQDMDHENMFWYRQDPGLGLRLIYFSYDVKMKEKGDIPEGYSVSREKKERFSLILESASTNQTSMYLCASIRGTGSYNEQFFGPGTRLTVL.

Here the CDR3 DNA reads TGTGCCAGTAGTATGTTCTCTGGGGCCAACGTCCTGACTTTC. Protein: CASSMFSGANVLTF. The V gene is TRBV19, the J gene TRBJ2-6; D remains unclear. CDR3 length: 14 residues. Trimming shortened V by 3 bases and J by 0 bases, and 3 bases separated the two germline ends. Germline V gene lookup returns CDR1 LNHDA and CDR2 SQIVND (reference sequence). Filled out from reference TRBV19 and TRBJ2-6, the complete variable domain reads DGGITQSPKYLFRKEGQNVTLSCEQNLNHDAMYWYRQDPGQGLRLIYYSQIVNDFQKGDIAEGYSVSREKKESFPLTVTSAQKNPTAFYLCASSMFSGANVLTFGAGSRLTVL.

V usage is TRBV28 and J usage is TRBJ1-1; 7 bases line up with TRBD1. This CDR3 contains 14 residues. Trimming removed 10 bases from V and 1 base from J; junction bases left unmatched: 9. Germline CDR1 MDHEN, CDR2 SYDVKM. CDR3 region: CATAPGGQNTEAFF. As DNA, the CDR3 is TGTGCCACGGCACCAGGGGGTCAGAACACTGAAGCTTTCTTT.

The chain recombines TRBV23-1 with TRBJ1-2; 8 positions agree with TRBD1. TRBV23-1 is classed as an ORF, of uncertain function. V was pared by 0 bases and J by 2 bases, with 5 bases of the junction left unmatched. This CDR3 region has 16 residues. The CDR3 DNA is TGCGCCAGCAGTCAATCCCCGACAGGGGAAAACTATGGCTACACCTTC. Protein product: CASSQSPTGENYGYTF.